This paragraph covers one TCR beta chain sequence. Its antigen is unknown. The CDR3 runs 16 residues. V lost 0 bases to trimming and J lost 4 bases; unmatched junction nucleotides: 10. Germline CDR1 is SGDLS and CDR2 is YYNGEE. Specified time point: 20-29 weeks after completion of therapy. These data come from a study of T cell therapy after organ transplantation. Study outcomes and limitations: Poor CD8+ T cell yield may explain few expansions in nonresponders.

Measured with immunoSEQ multiplex PCR; TCRdb has only the in-frame clones, and not every one. The table includes tens of thousands of clones, about four fifths detected once. This specimen was CD8+ T cells from blood, taken after autologous CMV-specific T cell therapy. This sequence joins TRBV9 and TRBJ2-7; TRBD2 matches 7 bases. This clonotype was obtained from a human patient who had received a solid organ transplant and had CMV disease. Some T cells may originate from the graft donor. This CDR3 is CASSVGLAETAYEQYF. The CDR3 region has the DNA TGTGCCAGCAGCGTAGGTCTAGCGGAGACGGCTTACGAGCAGTACTTC.